This T cell receptor (beta chain) was captured in a study of blood T cell repertoires in COVID-19. The overall study: COVID-19 samples collected from the United States, Italy and Spain covered acute and convalescent phases.

Patients of the Seattle cohort, enrolled during active infection, were followed longitudinally. In the original workflow: Counts of nucleated cells, estimated from reference gene primer amplification, were obtained. Only in-frame clones appear in the TCRdb table, and some are missing; sequencing was by immunoSEQ multiplex PCR. V and J calls and clone size are copied from that table; D and trimming were computed from the DNA. The top ten clones hold 15% to 25% of a sample with fewer than 70,000 clones, around four fifths of them seen once. Germline-derived CDR1 and CDR2 are MDHEN and SYDVKM. The V gene lost 0 bases and the J gene lost 2 bases, with 6 bases spanning the gap. The CDR3 spans 14 residues.

Sequencing was carried out using peripheral blood. The chain employs TRBV28 and TRBJ2-3, with D unresolved. The sequence was collected from a man aged 30-40 years with COVID-19, enrolled during active disease. CDR3 loop: CASSLWQNTDTQYF. CDR3 DNA: TGTGCCAGCAGTTTATGGCAGAACACAGATACGCAGTATTTT.